The 31 T cell receptor beta chains below all came from one sample that was sequenced in a study of CD8+CD57+ T cells in acquired aplastic anemia (dated by TCRdb to 2016 to 2019). Flow cytometry had shown CD8+CD57+ cell expansion in the patients selected for sequencing. Sequencing instrument: Illumina HiSeq 2000. Genomic DNA was used as template for profiling of TCR beta VDJ combinations and CDR3 sequences. Starting from the raw public reads, TCRdb applied fastp trimming at Q25, assembled clones with MiXCR and retained in-frame beta chains. Identical CDR3 proteins give one entry, which carries the most common genes and DNA. The sample has about 40,000 distinct CDR3 sequences on record, about 60% of them singletons. In total, the top ten clones hold 59% of the sample. The sample consisted of sorted CD4+, CD8+, or CD8+CD57+ T cells (not recorded which) from PBMCs. The receptors shown here come from a human donor with aplastic anemia.

This clonotype has only a few counts. The chain uses TRBV20-1 and TRBJ2-3, with D perhaps matching TRBD1 (6 bases). Germline V lookup: CDR1 DFQATT, CDR2 SNEGSKA (reference sequence). The V and J ends lost 5 bases and 3 bases respectively, with 15 bases between them. The CDR3 runs to 14 residues. CDR3 DNA: TGCAGTGCTCCTGGGGACAAGTCTACAGATACGCAGTATTTT. Translating gives CSAPGDKSTDTQYF.

The V and J genes are TRBV2 and TRBJ2-7; D may correspond to TRBD1 or TRBD2 (5 bases each). Between the trimmed V and J ends, which lost 2 bases and 1 base, there was a span of 12 bases. Germline V gene data show CDR1 as SNHLY and CDR2 as FYNNEI. The length of the CDR3 is 15 residues. CDR3 region: CASSEPPGHSYEQYF. The CDR3 DNA reads TGTGCCAGCAGTGAACCCCCGGGGCATTCCTACGAGCAGTACTTC.

The V gene is TRBV24-1, the J gene TRBJ1-5; 8 bases are a match to TRBD1. CDR1 is KGHDR and CDR2 is SFDVKD in the germline V gene. V shed 11 bases, J shed 3 bases, and the junction held 5 bases outside the gene matches. The CDR3 runs 13 residues. CDR3 loop: CAISDRDNQPQHF. The CDR3, as DNA: TGTGCCATCTCGGACAGGGACAATCAGCCCCAGCATTTT.

Only one count was recorded for this clonotype. The gene calls are TRBV15 and TRBJ2-7, with D tentatively TRBD2 (5 bases). The CDR3 is made up of 14 amino acids. CDR1 LNHNV and CDR2 YYDKDF come from the germline V gene (reference sequence). The V gene lost 4 bases and the J gene lost 4 bases, with 14 bases spanning the gap. CDR3 sequence: CATSKNTGWYEQYF. The CDR3 bases are TGTGCCACCAGCAAAAATACGGGATGGTACGAGCAGTACTTC.

CDR3 amino acids: CASGGVSDTEAFF. The CDR3 DNA sequence: TGTGCCAGCGGAGGAGTTTCGGACACTGAAGCTTTCTTT. This sequence joins TRBV2 and TRBJ1-1; D is uncertain. Germline CDR1 and CDR2: SNHLY and FYNNEI. Trimming took 8 bases from V and 3 from J, leaving 13 bases between them. The CDR3 consists of 13 residues. Full variable domain (remainder filled in from reference TRBV2 and TRBJ1-1): EPEVTQTPSHQVTQMGQEVILRCVPISNHLYFYWYRQILGQKVEFLVSFYNNEISEKSEIFDDQFSVERPDGSNFTLKIRSTKLEDSAMYFCASGGVSDTEAFFGQGTRLTVV.

This clonotype was recorded once. V is TRBV24-1 and J is TRBJ2-2; TRBD2 aligns across 8 bases. The CDR3 spans 16 residues. Trimming took 3 bases from V and 1 from J; bases not matched to a gene: 3. Germline V gives CDR1 KGHDR, CDR2 SFDVKD. The CDR3 protein is CATSDRLAGNTGELFF. The CDR3 nucleotides are TGTGCCACCAGTGATAGGCTAGCGGGGAACACCGGGGAGCTGTTTTTT.

The genes are TRBV29-1 and TRBJ1-1; D uncertain. With 3 bases removed from V and 1 base from J, the gap between germline ends came to 3 bases. The CDR3 runs to 11 residues. CDR1 and CDR2 (germline): SQVTM, ANQGSEA. The CDR3 loop reads CSVDANTEAFF. Here the CDR3 DNA reads TGCAGCGTTGACGCGAACACTGAAGCTTTCTTT.

The chain employs TRBV12-3 or TRBV12-4 and TRBJ2-5; 7 bases agree with TRBD2. This CDR3 region has 12 residues. J gave up 4 bases and V 5 bases, and 1 base lay outside the gene matches. CDR3 region: CASSPSGETQYF. CDR3 sequence (DNA): TGTGCCAGCAGTCCTAGCGGAGAGACCCAGTACTTC.

The rearrangement links TRBV29-1 to TRBJ1-1; 8 nucleotides line up with TRBD1. This CDR3 contains 16 residues. V shed 6 bases and J 0 bases; nucleotides not matched to a gene: 12. Germline loops: CDR1 SQVTM, CDR2 ANQGSEA. The CDR3 DNA is TGCAGCGTGCCTCAAAACCAGGGGGCTGTGAACACTGAAGCTTTCTTT. Encoded protein: CSVPQNQGAVNTEAFF.

The chain carries TRBV29-1 and TRBJ1-1, with D tentatively TRBD1 (5 bases). Germline lookup yields CDR1 SQVTM and CDR2 ANQGSEA. The CDR3 is 16 amino acids. V gave up 4 bases and J gave up 0 bases, with 18 bases separating them. The CDR3 protein is CSVVGSTAIMNTEAFF. CDR3 nucleotides: TGCAGCGTTGTCGGGTCGACAGCAATTATGAACACTGAAGCTTTCTTT.

This clonotype was detected many times. This rearrangement joins TRBV10-3 to TRBJ2-1, with D tentatively TRBD1 (6 bases). Germline CDR1 ENHRY, CDR2 SYGVKD. V was trimmed by 3 bases and J by 0 bases, leaving 12 bases between them. The CDR3 length is 16 residues. The CDR3 region is CAISDRDKYSYNEQFF. Written as DNA, the CDR3 is TGTGCCATCAGTGACCGGGACAAGTACTCCTACAATGAGCAGTTCTTC.

Concerning this clonotype itself: A read error may explain this, as a much larger clone is one base away. V gene TRBV20-1 combines with J gene TRBJ1-4; D is possibly TRBD1 (5 bases). Between the trimmed V and J ends, which lost 6 bases and 0 bases, there was a span of 17 bases. Germline V CDR1 and CDR2: DFQATT, SNEGSKA (reference sequence). CDR3 size: 16 residues. The CDR3 spells CSATDGAAATNEKLFF. Written as DNA, the CDR3 is TGCAGTGCCACGGACGGGGCCGCCGCAACTAATGAAAAACTGTTTTTT.

This clonotype was detected only a few times. The chain uses TRBV7-8 and TRBJ2-5, with a weak D call TRBD2 (5 bases). The germline V gene has CDR1 SGHVS and CDR2 FQNEAQ. Trimming removed 1 base at V and 7 bases at J, with 13 bases between. The CDR3 consists of 14 residues. The CDR3 here is CASSLDWSGGTQYF. For the CDR3, the DNA is TGTGCCAGCAGCTTAGACTGGAGTGGAGGGACCCAGTACTTC. The whole variable domain, filled in from reference TRBV7-8 and TRBJ2-5, reads GAGVSQSPRYKVAKRGQDVALRCDPISGHVSLFWYQQALGQGPEFLTYFQNEAQLDKSGLPSDRFFAERPEGSVSTLKIQRTQQEDSAVYLCASSLDWSGGTQYFGPGTRLLVL.

This clonotype has a count of ten or more. J is TRBJ1-1 and V is TRBV2, with D unclear. V dropped 8 bases and J dropped 1 base, with 8 bases sitting between them. The length of the CDR3 is 12 residues. The germline CDR1 and CDR2 sequences are SNHLY and FYNNEI. The DNA of the CDR3 is TGTGCCAGCGAGGACGGGAACACTGAAGCTTTCTTT. Its translation: CASEDGNTEAFF.

This chain links TRBV29-1 with TRBJ1-2, with 9 nucleotides matching TRBD1. J was trimmed by 6 bases and V by 1 base; bases with no gene match: 6. The CDR3 is 14 residues long. CDR1 SQVTM and CDR2 ANQGSEA come from the germline V gene. The CDR3 DNA reads TGCAGCGTTGAAGGGGACAGGGTTTTTGATGGCTACACCTTC. This sequence encodes CSVEGDRVFDGYTF.

The chain links TRBV9 to TRBJ2-1, with D possibly matching TRBD2 (7 bases). V was trimmed by 4 bases and J by 9 bases, leaving 23 bases between them. This CDR3 has 16 amino acids. Per germline, CDR1 SGDLS and CDR2 YYNGEE. This chain's CDR3 is CASSSSLVGGPGEQFF. The CDR3 DNA is TGTGCCAGCAGCTCTAGCTTGGTGGGGGGGCCGGGTGAGCAGTTCTTC.

The chain employs TRBV24-1 and TRBJ2-3; D is uncertain. Trimming shortened V by 5 bases and J by 5 bases, and 10 bases separated the two germline ends. The length of the CDR3 is 13 residues. Germline lookup yields CDR1 KGHDR and CDR2 SFDVKD. The DNA of the CDR3 is TGTGCCACCAGTGTCCTGGGCGAAGATACGCAGTATTTT. Translated: CATSVLGEDTQYF.

The genes are TRBV10-1 and TRBJ1-1, with D hard to call. This CDR3 has 13 residues. V shed 8 bases and J shed 1 base, with 11 bases lying between them. CDR1 WNHNN and CDR2 SYGVQD come from the germline V gene (reference sequence). DNA of the CDR3: TGCGCCAGCGCCTCTATACCGAACACTGAAGCTTTCTTT. Translating it yields CASASIPNTEAFF.

This clonotype showed up just a few times. A much larger clone sits a single nucleotide away, making a read error possible. The gene calls are TRBV5-1 and TRBJ1-1; the match to TRBD1 covers 7 bases. CDR3 length equals 14 residues. The germline CDR1 and CDR2 sequences are SGHRS and YFSETQ. CDR3 amino acids: CSSKPGQLNTEAFF. Written as DNA, the CDR3 is TGCTCCAGCAAACCGGGACAGCTTAACACTGAAGCTTTCTTT.

The chain combines TRBV7-3 with TRBJ2-2; 8 bases are a match to TRBD2. This CDR3 comprises 17 residues. CDR1 and CDR2 from the germline V gene are SGHTA and FQGTGA. With V trimmed by 5 bases and J by 5 bases, 13 bases remained unmatched. This chain's CDR3 is CASSPSAGGPGTGELFF. CDR3 DNA: TGTGCCAGCAGCCCTTCGGCGGGGGGCCCGGGGACCGGGGAGCTGTTTTTT. Variable domain in full (rest from reference TRBV7-3 and TRBJ2-2): GAGVSQTPSNKVTEKGKYVELRCDPISGHTALYWYRQSLGQGPEFLIYFQGTGAADDSGLPNDRFFAVRPEGSVSTLKIQRTERGDSAVYLCASSPSAGGPGTGELFFGEGSRLTVL.

This clonotype was detected a few times. V gene TRBV2 combines with J gene TRBJ1-4; 8 bases match TRBD1. The V segment lost 1 base and the J segment 5 bases; nucleotides outside the gene matches: 0. This CDR3 contains 14 residues. Germline lookup yields CDR1 SNHLY and CDR2 FYNNEI. This CDR3 reads CASSEGTGNEKLFF. The CDR3 region has the DNA TGTGCCAGCAGTGAAGGGACAGGGAATGAAAAACTGTTTTTT.

V gene TRBV30 combines with J gene TRBJ2-7; D is perhaps TRBD1 (6 bases). This CDR3 has 13 residues. V was shortened by 7 bases and J by 4 bases, with 17 bases between the two germline ends. Germline assignment: CDR1 GTSNPN and CDR2 SVGIG (reference sequence). The CDR3 DNA reads TGTGCCTTAGTACAACCCGACAGGTACGAGCAGTACTTC. Residues: CALVQPDRYEQYF.

This clonotype occurred once. The chain employs TRBV25-1 and TRBJ2-7; 8 positions match TRBD1. The V gene's germline CDR1 is MGHDK and CDR2 SYGVNS. The CDR3 loop spans 15 amino acids. V dropped 3 bases and J dropped 0; count of bases not matched to a gene: 4. The CDR3 is CASSETGQGSYEQYF. The DNA of the CDR3 is TGTGCCAGCAGTGAGACCGGACAGGGCTCCTACGAGCAGTACTTC.

This chain uses TRBV10-2 with TRBJ1-2; D remains ambiguous. V was clipped by 8 bases and J by 2 bases, with 15 bases between them. This CDR3 contains 14 residues. Looked up from germline, CDR1 is WSHSY and CDR2 is SAAADI. The CDR3 spells CASRRGQQNYGYTF. The CDR3, as DNA: TGCGCCAGCCGACGAGGGCAGCAAAACTATGGCTACACCTTC.

Concerning this clonotype itself: This clone may be a read error of a much larger clone one base away. The gene calls are TRBV5-4 and TRBJ2-2; D perhaps matches TRBD2 (6 bases). CDR1 is SGHNT and CDR2 is YYREEE in the germline V gene (reference sequence). This CDR3 spans 12 amino acids. V was cut by 6 bases and J by 7 bases, with 10 bases left in between. CDR3 bases: TGTGCCAGCACCGAGGGAGGCGGGGAGCTGTTTTTT. This gives the protein CASTEGGGELFF.

The chain recombines TRBV20-1 with TRBJ1-2, with D maybe TRBD1 (6 bases). With 6 bases removed from V and 8 bases from J, the gap between germline ends came to 19 bases. The CDR3 sequence is 13 residues long. Germline CDR1 reads DFQATT; CDR2 reads SNEGSKA (reference sequence). In nucleotides, the CDR3 is TGCAGTGCGGCCCCGCTAACAGGGCCGGGCTACACCTTC. It yields the protein CSAAPLTGPGYTF.

The chain combines TRBV6-2 or TRBV6-3 with TRBJ2-5; TRBD1 matches 8 bases. Germline trimming cut 6 bases from V and 6 bases from J; bases unmatched to any gene: 15. Germline V gene data show CDR1 as MNHEY and CDR2 as SVGEGT. The CDR3 extends over 16 amino acids. Here the CDR3 reads CASRKTWDRTTKTQYF. CDR3 DNA: TGTGCCAGCAGGAAGACATGGGACAGGACGACGAAGACCCAGTACTTC.

The DNA for the CDR3 is TGTGCCAGCAGCCAGGGGGGTGGCGGGGTGGGGGAGACCCAGTACTTC. It specifies CASSQGGGGVGETQYF. The chain carries TRBV25-1 and TRBJ2-5, with a weak D call TRBD1 (7 bases). Trimming took 6 bases from V and 5 from J, leaving 22 bases between them. The CDR3 extends over 16 amino acids. Germline values: CDR1 MGHDK, CDR2 SYGVNS.

This clonotype is deemed hyperexpanded. This chain uses TRBV6-5 with TRBJ2-1, with 8 bases lining up with TRBD2. This CDR3 comprises 14 residues. Germline V gene data show CDR1 as MNHEY and CDR2 as SVGAGI. J gave up 10 bases and V 4 bases, and 9 bases lay outside the gene matches. CDR3 loop: CASSWTSSLSEQFF. In DNA, the CDR3 is TGTGCCAGCAGTTGGACTAGCTCCCTCTCAGAGCAGTTCTTC.

The genes are TRBV4-1 and TRBJ2-7; D possibly corresponds to TRBD2 (6 bases). Germline V lookup: CDR1 MGHRA, CDR2 YSYEKL. V was shortened by 3 bases and J by 6 bases, with 9 bases between the two germline ends. This CDR3 has 12 amino acids. The CDR3 DNA is TGCGCCAGCAGCCAGGGGGGATCCGAGCAGTACTTC. It encodes CASSQGGSEQYF.

This clonotype was recorded many times. The V and J genes are TRBV28 and TRBJ2-1, with 9 bases that match TRBD1. After removal of 6 bases from V and 3 bases from J, the junction contained 3 bases not matched to a gene. Germline CDR1 is MDHEN and CDR2 is SYDVKM. The CDR3 covers 14 residues. The CDR3 nucleotides read TGTGCCAGCAGAGGACAGGGGAACTACAATGAGCAGTTCTTC. Translating it yields CASRGQGNYNEQFF.